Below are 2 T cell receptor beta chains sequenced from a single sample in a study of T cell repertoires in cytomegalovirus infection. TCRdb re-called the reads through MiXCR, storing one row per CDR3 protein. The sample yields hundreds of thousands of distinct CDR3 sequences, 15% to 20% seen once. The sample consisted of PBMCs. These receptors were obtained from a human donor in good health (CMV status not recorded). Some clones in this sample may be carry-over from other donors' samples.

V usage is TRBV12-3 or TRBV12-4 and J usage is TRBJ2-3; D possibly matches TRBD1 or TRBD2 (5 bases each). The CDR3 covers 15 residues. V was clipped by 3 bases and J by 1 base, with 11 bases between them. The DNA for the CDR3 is TGTGCCAGCAGTTTTGGTGGGACCCGCACAGATACGCAGTATTTT. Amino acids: CASSFGGTRTDTQYF.

The DNA of the CDR3 is TGTGCCAGCAGTTATGGGAGGGGTGAGCAGTTCTTC. Translation gives CASSYGRGEQFF. J is TRBJ2-1 and V is TRBV6-2 or TRBV6-3; 7 bases are a match to TRBD2. Germline V CDR1 and CDR2: MNHEY, SVGEGT. Trimming at V came to 3 bases and at J to 9 bases, leaving 2 bases not matched to a gene. The CDR3 runs to 12 residues.